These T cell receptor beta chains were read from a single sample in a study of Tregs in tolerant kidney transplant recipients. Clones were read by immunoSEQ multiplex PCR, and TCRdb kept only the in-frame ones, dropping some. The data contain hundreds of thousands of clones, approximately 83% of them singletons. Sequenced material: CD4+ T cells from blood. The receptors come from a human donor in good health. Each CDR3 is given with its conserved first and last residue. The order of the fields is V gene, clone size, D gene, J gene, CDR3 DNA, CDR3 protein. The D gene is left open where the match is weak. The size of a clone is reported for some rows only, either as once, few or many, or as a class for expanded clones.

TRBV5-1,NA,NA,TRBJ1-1,TGCGCCAGCAGCTCCTCCGCCGGGCAGAACACTGAAGCTTTCTTT,CASSSSAGQNTEAFF
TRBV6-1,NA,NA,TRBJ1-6,TGTGCCAGCAGTGAAAGCTTAAATAGGGAATACGGACCCCTCCACTTT,CASSESLNREYGPLHF
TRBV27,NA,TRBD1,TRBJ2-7,TGTGCCAGCACGGGTAGGGGACAGGCAGCCTACGAGCAGTACTTC,CASTGRGQAAYEQYF
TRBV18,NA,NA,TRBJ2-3,TGTGCCAGCTCACCAATTCCCGGAGAGGGGGGGTCTGGAGATACGCAGTATTTT,CASSPIPGEGGSGDTQYF
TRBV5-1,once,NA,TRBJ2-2,TGCGCCAGCAGCTTACAGGCGAACACCGGGGAGCTGTTTTTT,CASSLQANTGELFF
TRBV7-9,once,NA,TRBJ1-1,TGTGCCAGCAGCTTAACGGGGCGGTACACTGAAGCTTTCTTT,CASSLTGRYTEAFF
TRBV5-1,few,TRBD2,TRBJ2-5,TGCGCCAGCAGGGTTGGCCTAGCGGAAGAGACCCAGTACTTC,CASRVGLAEETQYF
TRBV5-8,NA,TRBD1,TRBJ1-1,TGTGCCAGCAGCTTGTACAGGGGCGCCCACACTGAAGCTTTCTTT,CASSLYRGAHTEAFF
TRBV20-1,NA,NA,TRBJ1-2,TGCAGTGCTAGAGATCGCACGGATGGCACCTTC,CSARDRTDGTF
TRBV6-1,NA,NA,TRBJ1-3,TGTGCCAGCAGTGACAACAGGGCGAGGTCTGGAAACACCATATATTTT,CASSDNRARSGNTIYF
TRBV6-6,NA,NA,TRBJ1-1,TGTGCCAGCAGTTACTCGGGGGGGAGGACTGAAGCTTTCTTT,CASSYSGGRTEAFF
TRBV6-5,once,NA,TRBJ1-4,TGTGCCAGCGGGGCGGGGGCAACTAATGAAAAACTGTTTTTT,CASGAGATNEKLFF
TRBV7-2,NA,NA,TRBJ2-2,TGTGCCAGCAGCGCGAGGCGGCCCGGGGAGCTGTTTTTT,CASSARRPGELFF
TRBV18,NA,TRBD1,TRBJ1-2,TGTGCCAGCTCACCCAGGGGGCGCGACTATGGCTACACCTTC,CASSPRGRDYGYTF
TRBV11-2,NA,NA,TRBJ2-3,TGTGCCAGCAGCTTAGATCTAACCACAGATACGCAGTATTTT,CASSLDLTTDTQYF
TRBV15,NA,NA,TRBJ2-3,TGTGCCACCAGCAGAGATAGGGAAGATACGCAGTATTTT,CATSRDREDTQYF
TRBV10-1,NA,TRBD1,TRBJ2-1,TGCGCCAGCAGTGAGAGGGACAGGGGACGATCGTCGTCTTTCCTATACAATGAGCAGTTCTTC,CASSERDRGRSSSFLYNEQFF
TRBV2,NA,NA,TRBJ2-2,TGTGCCAGCAGTAACGGACTCACGATCGGGGAGCTGTTTTTT,CASSNGLTIGELFF
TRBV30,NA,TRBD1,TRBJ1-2,TGTGCCTGGAGTAGGGGGCAGGGGGCACATGGCTACACCTTC,CAWSRGQGAHGYTF
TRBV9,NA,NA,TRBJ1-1,TGTGCCAGCAGCCCTCCAGGGATGGGCACTGAAGCTTTCTTT,CASSPPGMGTEAFF
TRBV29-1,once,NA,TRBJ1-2,TGCAGCGTTGAAGATAGGTACAGAAGAAGCTATGGCTACACCTTC,CSVEDRYRRSYGYTF
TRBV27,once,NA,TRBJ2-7,TGTGCCAGCAGTTTACTCCTAGAGGGGCGCGGCTACGAGCAGTACTTC,CASSLLLEGRGYEQYF
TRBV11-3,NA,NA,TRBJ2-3,TGTGCCAGCAGCTTAGATGGCGGTACAGATACGCAGTATTTT,CASSLDGGTDTQYF
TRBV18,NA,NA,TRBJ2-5,TGTGCCAGCTCTCCCGCTGTTGATGGAGAGACCCAGTACTTC,CASSPAVDGETQYF
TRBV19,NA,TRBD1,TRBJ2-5,TGTGCCAGTACCCGGGACAGGGGGGGACAAGAGACCCAGTACTTC,CASTRDRGGQETQYF
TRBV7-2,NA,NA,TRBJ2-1,TGTGCCAGCAGCCCGCCGGGGGGCGGCAATGAGCAGTTCTTC,CASSPPGGGNEQFF
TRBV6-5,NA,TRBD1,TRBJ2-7,TGTGCCAGCAGGCGCCGGGACAGCTCCTACGAGCAGTACTTC,CASRRRDSSYEQYF
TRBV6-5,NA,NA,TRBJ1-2,TGTGCCAGCAGTTACCAGGGGAACTATGGCTACACCTTC,CASSYQGNYGYTF
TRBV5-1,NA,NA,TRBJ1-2,TGCGCCAGCAGCTCACGACAGACGGCCTATGGCTACACCTTC,CASSSRQTAYGYTF
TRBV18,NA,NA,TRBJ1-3,TGTGCCAGCTCACCACAGGCATCCGGAAACACCATATATTTT,CASSPQASGNTIYF
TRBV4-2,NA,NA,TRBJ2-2,TGTGCCAGCAGCCGAGGGGAGGTCGGGGGGAACACCGGGGAGCTGTTTTTT,CASSRGEVGGNTGELFF
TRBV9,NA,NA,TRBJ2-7,TGTGCCAGCAGCCTCTCAGCGGAGTCCTACGAGCAGTACTTC,CASSLSAESYEQYF
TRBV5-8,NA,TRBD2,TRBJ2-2,TGTGCCAGCAGCTTTGTCCCCAGCGGGAGGGACACCGGGGAGCTGTTTTTT,CASSFVPSGRDTGELFF
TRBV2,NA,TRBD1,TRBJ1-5,TGTGCCAGCAGGCCCCGGGACAGGGGAGGTCTTAGCAATCAGCCCCAGCATTTT,CASRPRDRGGLSNQPQHF
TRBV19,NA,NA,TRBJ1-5,TGTGCCAGTAGTACAGGTCCCCCGAAGGATCAGCCCCAGCATTTT,CASSTGPPKDQPQHF
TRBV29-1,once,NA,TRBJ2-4,TGCAGCGTTGCGGCGGTAGTCGGAGGGGACATTCAGTACTTC,CSVAAVVGGDIQYF
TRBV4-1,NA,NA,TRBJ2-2,TGCGCCAGCAGCCAACCACAGGGGAACACCGGGGAGCTGTTTTTT,CASSQPQGNTGELFF
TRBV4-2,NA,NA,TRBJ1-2,TGTGCCAGCAGCCAAGGAGGGTACTATGGCTACACCTTC,CASSQGGYYGYTF
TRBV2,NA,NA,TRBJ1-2,TGTGCCAGCGCCTCCTTAGGGGGGGGCCGAGGCTATGGCTACACCTTC,CASASLGGGRGYGYTF
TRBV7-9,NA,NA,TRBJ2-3,TGTGCCAGCAGCTTAGGGGTTCCAGATACGCAGTATTTT,CASSLGVPDTQYF
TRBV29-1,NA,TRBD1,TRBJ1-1,TGCAGCGTCGGGTACGGACAGGGGACTTTCTTT,CSVGYGQGTFF
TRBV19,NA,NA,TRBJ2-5,TGTGCCAGTAGTATATCCGGCGGACAATCGGAGACCCAGTACTTC,CASSISGGQSETQYF
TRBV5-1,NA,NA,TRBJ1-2,TGCGCCAGCAGCGGGACGATGGATGGCTACACCTTC,CASSGTMDGYTF
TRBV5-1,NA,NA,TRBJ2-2,TGCGCCAGCAGCTTGGGGCAGCCTAGCTGGAACACCGGGGAGCTGTTTTTT,CASSLGQPSWNTGELFF